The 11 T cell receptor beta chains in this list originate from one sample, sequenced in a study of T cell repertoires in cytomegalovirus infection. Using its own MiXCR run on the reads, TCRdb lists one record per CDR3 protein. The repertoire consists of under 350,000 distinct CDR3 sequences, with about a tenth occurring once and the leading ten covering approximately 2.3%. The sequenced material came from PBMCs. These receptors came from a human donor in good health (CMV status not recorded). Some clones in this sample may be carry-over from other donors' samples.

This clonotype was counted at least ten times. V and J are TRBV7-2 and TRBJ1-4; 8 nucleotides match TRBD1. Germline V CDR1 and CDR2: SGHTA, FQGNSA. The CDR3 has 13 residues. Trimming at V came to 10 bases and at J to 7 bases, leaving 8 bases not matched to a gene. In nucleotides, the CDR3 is TGTGCCACCTCAGGGGGCGGTGGTGAAAAACTGTTTTTT. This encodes CATSGGGGEKLFF.

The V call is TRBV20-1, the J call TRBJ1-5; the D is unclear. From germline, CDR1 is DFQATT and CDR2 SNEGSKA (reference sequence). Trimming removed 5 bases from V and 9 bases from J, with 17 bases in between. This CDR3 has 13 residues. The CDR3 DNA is TGCAGTGCTTACACAGTAACGGCAGGGCCCCAGCATTTT. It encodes CSAYTVTAGPQHF.

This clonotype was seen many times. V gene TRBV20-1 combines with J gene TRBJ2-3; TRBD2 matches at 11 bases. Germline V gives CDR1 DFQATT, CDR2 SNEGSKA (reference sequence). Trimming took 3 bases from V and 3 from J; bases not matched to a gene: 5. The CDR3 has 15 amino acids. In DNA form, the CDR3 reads TGCAGTGCTAGGCAGACTAGCGGGGAGACAGATACGCAGTATTTT. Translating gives CSARQTSGETDTQYF.

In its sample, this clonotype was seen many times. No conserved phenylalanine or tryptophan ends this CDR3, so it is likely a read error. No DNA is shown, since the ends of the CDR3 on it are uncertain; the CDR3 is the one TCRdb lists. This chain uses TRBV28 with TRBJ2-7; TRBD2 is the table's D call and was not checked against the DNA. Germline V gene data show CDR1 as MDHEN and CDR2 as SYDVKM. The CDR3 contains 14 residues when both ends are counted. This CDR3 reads CASSEETSGGFPTI.

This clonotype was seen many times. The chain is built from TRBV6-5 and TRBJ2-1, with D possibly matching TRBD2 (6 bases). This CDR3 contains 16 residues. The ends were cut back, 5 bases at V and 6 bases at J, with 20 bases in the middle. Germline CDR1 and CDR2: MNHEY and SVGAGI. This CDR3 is CASSPRGSAGTNEQFF. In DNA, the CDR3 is TGTGCCAGCAGTCCCCGGGGGAGCGCCGGAACCAATGAGCAGTTCTTC.

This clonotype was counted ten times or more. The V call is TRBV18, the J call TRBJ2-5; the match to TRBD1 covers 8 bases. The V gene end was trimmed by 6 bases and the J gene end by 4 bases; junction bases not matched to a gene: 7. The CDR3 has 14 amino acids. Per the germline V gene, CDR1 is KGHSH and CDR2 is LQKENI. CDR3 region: CASSQRTGLETQYF. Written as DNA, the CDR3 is TGTGCCAGCTCTCAACGGACAGGGTTAGAGACCCAGTACTTC.

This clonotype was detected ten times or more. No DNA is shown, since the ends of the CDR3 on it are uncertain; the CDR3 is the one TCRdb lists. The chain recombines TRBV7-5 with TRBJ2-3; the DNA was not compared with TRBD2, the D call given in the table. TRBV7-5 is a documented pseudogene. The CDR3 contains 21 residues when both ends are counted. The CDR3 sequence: CISVPEAYALGSGGAVDTQYF.

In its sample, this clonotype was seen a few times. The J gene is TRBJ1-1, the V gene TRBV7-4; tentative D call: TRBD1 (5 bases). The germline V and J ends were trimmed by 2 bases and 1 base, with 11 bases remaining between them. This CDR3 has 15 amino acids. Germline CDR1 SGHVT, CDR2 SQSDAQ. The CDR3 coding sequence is TGTGCCAGCAGCTTATTCCCCGGGGGGAACACTGAAGCTTTCTTT. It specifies CASSLFPGGNTEAFF.

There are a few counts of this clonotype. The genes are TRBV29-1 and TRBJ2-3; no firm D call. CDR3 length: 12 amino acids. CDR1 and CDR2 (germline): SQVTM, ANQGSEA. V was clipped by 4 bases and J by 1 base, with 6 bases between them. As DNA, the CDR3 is TGCAGCGTTGTAGGTCGCACAGATACGCAGTATTTT. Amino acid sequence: CSVVGRTDTQYF.

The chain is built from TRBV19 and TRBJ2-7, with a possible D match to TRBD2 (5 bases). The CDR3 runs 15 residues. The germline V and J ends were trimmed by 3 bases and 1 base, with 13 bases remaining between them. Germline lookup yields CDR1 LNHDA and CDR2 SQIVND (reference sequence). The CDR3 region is CASSMEATPSYEQYF. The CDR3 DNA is TGTGCCAGTAGTATGGAGGCGACACCTTCCTACGAGCAGTACTTC.

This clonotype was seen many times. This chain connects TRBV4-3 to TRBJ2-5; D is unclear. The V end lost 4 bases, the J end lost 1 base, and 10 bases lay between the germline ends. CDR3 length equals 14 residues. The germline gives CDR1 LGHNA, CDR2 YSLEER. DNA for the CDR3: TGCGCCAGCAGCCCCAGGTTGCGCCAAGAGACCCAGTACTTC. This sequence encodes CASSPRLRQETQYF.